This entry concerns a single T cell receptor beta chain. No cognate antigen has been identified for it. The record has no base qualities; no much larger clone is one base away. The sample is drawn from a study of blood T cell repertoires in COVID-19 (dated by TCRdb to 2019 to 2021). About the investigation overall: Samples covering the acute and convalescent phases of COVID-19 were provided by collaborators in the United States, Italy and Spain. A de-identified subject ID, COVID-19 status, age in years and sex were almost always included in the sample metadata. Where available, HLA class I and class II types were taken from metadata supplied by the sample provider and were not determined by assay-based typing. Deeply sampled blood TCRbeta repertoires from subjects exposed to, actively infected with, or recovered from COVID-19 were included in the dataset. The material from the prospective study consisted of cDNA or gDNA derived from T cells, B-cell-depleted T cells, or PBMCs. Samples were obtained from the ongoing ImmuneRACE study (first 160 participants) and from about 1,300 subjects provided by 6 global collaborators. The repertoires were released in a freely available public database intended as a resource for research on the immune response to SARS-CoV-2. What the work shows at the level of the full study, not this receptor alone: Clinical and demographic metadata were provided uncurated, with the amount varying by source and participant.

Collaborating institutions collected whole blood in K2EDTA tubes following their own protocols. For TCRbeta analysis, collaborator samples were shipped as frozen whole blood, as isolated PBMCs, or as DNA extracted from either sample type. The immunoSEQ Assay, a bias-controlled multiplex PCR, was used to amplify TCRbeta CDR3 regions from genomic DNA. The paper's processing steps were these. Within the assay, amplification of reference gene primers was used to estimate how many nucleated cells each sample contained. Sequence reads were collapsed and filtered to measure the absolute abundance of every unique TCRbeta CDR3 rearrangement. For each sample, productive Simpson clonality was calculated as the square root of Simpson's diversity index across productive rearrangements. TCRdb took this table from immuneACCESS and kept in-frame rearrangements with V and J called. Such tables lack part of the clones; where checked against another copy, unresolved V genes explain under half of the gap, and the rest is unexplained. Clone size and the V and J calls come from that table; the DNA yielded D and trimming. This sample gives around 100,000 clones in total; roughly 87% of them show up just once. Jointly, the top ten make up around 6.5% of the sample.

Sequencing input: peripheral blood. The sequence was obtained from a woman aged 60-70 years with acute or convalescent COVID-19.

The CDR3 corresponds to CASRGGRAPNEQFF. The bases are TGTGCCAGCAGGGGCGGGAGGGCCCCCAATGAGCAGTTCTTC. Recombination connected TRBV21-1 to TRBJ2-1; TRBD2, as called in the table, went unchecked against the DNA. TRBV21-1 is recorded as a pseudogene. The CDR3 runs 14 amino acids, cysteine and phenylalanine included. Only the CDR3 portion is preserved as DNA: 42 bases, with reading frame beginning at the first base.